This T cell receptor beta chain was retrieved from a study of blood T cell repertoires in COVID-19 (dated by TCRdb to between 2020 and 2021). Study-wide context: Samples from collaborators originated in the United States, Italy and Spain and spanned both the acute and convalescent phases of COVID-19. The prospective study material was composed of cDNA or gDNA derived from T cells, B-cell-depleted T cells, or PBMCs. Deeply sampled blood TCRbeta repertoires from subjects exposed to, actively infected with, or recovered from COVID-19 were included in the dataset. The repertoires were made available in a free public database intended to serve as a resource for research on the immune response to SARS-CoV-2. Samples were obtained from the ongoing ImmuneRACE study (first 160 participants) and from 1,200 or so subjects provided by 6 global collaborators. Sample metadata almost always included a de-identified subject ID, COVID-19 status, age in years and sex. Where available, HLA class I and class II types were obtained from metadata supplied by the sample provider rather than from assay-based typing.

To note about this clone: Its target antigen remains unknown. No qualities accompany the bases; no much larger clone lies one base away.

TCRbeta CDR3 regions were amplified from genomic DNA by means of the immunoSEQ Assay, a bias-controlled multiplex PCR. As for the original processing: The number of nucleated cells in each sample was estimated from the amplification of reference gene primers within the assay. Sequence reads were collapsed and filtered to measure the absolute abundance of every unique TCRbeta CDR3 rearrangement. Productive Simpson clonality was computed per sample as the square root of Simpson's diversity index over productive rearrangements. TCRdb's version of the immuneACCESS table is confined to in-frame rearrangements and falls short of the full clone set. An unresolved V gene accounts for under half of the shortfall where checked; the remainder is of unknown origin. The V and J calls and the clone size are those of that table, but D and trimming were determined from the DNA. The sample includes 350,000 to 400,000 clones, with approximately 84% observed a single time. The ten largest clones take up 2.5% to 3.5% of the sample.

What the research found in general, with its limitations: How much clinical and demographic metadata was included differed by source and by participant, and the metadata was provided uncurated.

Participants in the prospective study were aged roughly 18 to 90 years, lived in 24 United States geographic areas, and enrolled through a virtual design. To assign participants to cohorts, the prospective study relied on clinical history that participants themselves reported in a screening survey and a study questionnaire. ImmuneRACE Cohort 3 recovered participants were defined by two consecutive negative NP/OP PCR tests, healthcare professional clearance, or symptom resolution. In the prospective study, mobile phlebotomists collected whole blood, serum and a nasopharyngeal or oropharyngeal swab from each participant. Additional blood draws and questionnaires over an approximately 2-month period could optionally be provided by prospective study participants. Before DNA extraction, blood samples from the prospective study were shipped at room temperature or frozen. Inclusive of the bounding cysteine and phenylalanine, the CDR3 is 16 residues long. The read is trimmed to its CDR3 DNA, 48 bases read in frame from base 1. V is cut back by 0 bases and J by 0 bases, with 2 bases in the junction unmatched. The germline V gene sets CDR1 to SGHRS and CDR2 to YFSETQ.

The chain is encoded by TRBV5-1 joined to TRBJ2-7; 11 middle bases align to TRBD2. The source material was PBMCs or T cells enriched from blood (not recorded which). This receptor was identified in a woman aged 25 to 39 who had recovered from COVID-19. The CDR3 corresponds to CASSLGLAGISYEQYF. The nucleotide sequence reads TGCGCCAGCAGCTTGGGACTAGCGGGGATCTCCTACGAGCAGTACTTC.